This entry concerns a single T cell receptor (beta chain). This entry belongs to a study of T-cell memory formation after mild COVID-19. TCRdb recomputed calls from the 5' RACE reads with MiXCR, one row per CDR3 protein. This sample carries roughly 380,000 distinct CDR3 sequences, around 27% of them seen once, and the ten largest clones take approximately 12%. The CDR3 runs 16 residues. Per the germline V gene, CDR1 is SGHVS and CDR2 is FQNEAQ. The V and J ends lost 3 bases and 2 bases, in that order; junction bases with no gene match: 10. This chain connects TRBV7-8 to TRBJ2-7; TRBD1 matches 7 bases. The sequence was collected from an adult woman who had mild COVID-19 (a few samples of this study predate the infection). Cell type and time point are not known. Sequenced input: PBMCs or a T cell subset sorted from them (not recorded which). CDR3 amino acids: CASSLWKGARAYEQYF. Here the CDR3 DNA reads TGTGCCAGCAGCTTGTGGAAGGGGGCGAGAGCCTACGAGCAGTACTTC.